The 23 T cell receptor beta chains below all came from one sample that was sequenced in a study of T cell responses to AZD1222 COVID-19 vaccine. Here immunoSEQ multiplex PCR was the method, and the copy in TCRdb shows in-frame clones only, minus some. This table holds 150,000 or so clones, around 89% found once. Sequences were derived from peripheral blood, sampled on day 0 of AZD1222 vaccination. These receptors all come from an adult in good health.

The rearrangement uses TRBV28 and TRBJ2-1; TRBD1 matches at 11 bases. Trimming removed 7 bases from V and 8 bases from J; junction bases left unmatched: 10. Germline loops: CDR1 MDHEN, CDR2 SYDVKM. This CDR3 comprises 15 residues. CDR3 loop: CASTEPGQGVDEQFF. CDR3 in DNA: TGTGCCAGCACCGAACCGGGACAGGGGGTCGATGAGCAGTTCTTC.

The rearrangement joins TRBV28 to TRBJ2-7, with 10 bases matching TRBD1. V was clipped by 5 bases and J by 2 bases; unmatched bases: 6. CDR3 length: 15 amino acids. Germline CDR1 MDHEN, CDR2 SYDVKM. The DNA of the CDR3 is TGTGCCAGCAGTCTCTTGGGGACAGGGGCCTACGAGCAGTACTTC. It specifies CASSLLGTGAYEQYF.

The gene calls are TRBV28 and TRBJ1-5; TRBD1 matches 7 bases. Per germline, CDR1 MDHEN and CDR2 SYDVKM. The ends lost 6 bases at V and 4 bases at J; junction bases unmatched: 9. This CDR3 contains 15 residues. Here the CDR3 reads CASSADRAVNQPQHF. CDR3 in DNA: TGTGCCAGCAGCGCAGACAGGGCAGTTAATCAGCCCCAGCATTTT.

J is TRBJ1-4 and V is TRBV13; D perhaps matches TRBD1 (6 bases). V was clipped by 5 bases and J by 7 bases, with 14 bases between them. Germline CDR1 is PRHDT and CDR2 is FYEKMQ (reference sequence). The CDR3 has 14 residues. This CDR3 is CASSAQGSGEKLFF. Written as DNA, the CDR3 is TGTGCCAGCAGCGCTCAGGGGTCGGGTGAAAAACTGTTTTTT.

A note on this clone: A junction boundary mismatches the germline segment, possibly from a read error. The chain employs TRBV11-1 and TRBJ2-1, with 8 bases lining up with TRBD1. Germline loops: CDR1 SGHAT, CDR2 FQDESV (reference sequence). The CDR3 runs 13 residues. CDR3 nucleotide sequence: TGTGCCAGCAGGTTAGACAGGGGATATGAGCAGTTCTTC. This gives the protein CASRLDRGYEQFF.

This chain joins TRBV11-2 and TRBJ1-1; D ambiguous. V gave up 5 bases and J gave up 3 bases, with 10 bases separating them. Germline V lookup: CDR1 SGHAT, CDR2 FQNNGV. This CDR3 has 13 amino acids. CDR3 in amino acids: CASSRGRYTEAFF. CDR3 DNA: TGTGCCAGCAGCAGAGGACGGTACACTGAAGCTTTCTTT.

The V and J genes are TRBV28 and TRBJ2-7; no firm D call. V gave up 8 bases and J gave up 0 bases, with 11 bases separating them. The V gene's germline CDR1 is MDHEN and CDR2 SYDVKM. This CDR3 is built from 13 residues. The CDR3 sequence: CASRPEPSYEQYF. The CDR3 bases are TGTGCCAGCCGTCCAGAACCCTCCTACGAGCAGTACTTC.

This clone has a single count. The V gene is TRBV6-2 or TRBV6-3, the J gene TRBJ2-1; D gene unclear. The ends were cut back, 0 bases at V and 4 bases at J, with 10 bases in the middle. CDR1 and CDR2 (germline): MNHEY, SVGEGT. The CDR3 is 15 amino acids. The CDR3 nucleotides are TGTGCCAGCAGTTACTCCCGACCTGCTTACAATGAGCAGTTCTTC. Its protein is CASSYSRPAYNEQFF.

V is TRBV19 and J is TRBJ2-1, with 13 bases aligning to TRBD2. Germline-derived CDR1 and CDR2 are LNHDA and SQIVND (reference sequence). The CDR3 length is 14 residues. The trim removed 5 bases at V and 11 bases at J, leaving 6 bases unmatched. The CDR3 reads CASSSGTSGMKQFF. The CDR3 coding sequence is TGTGCCAGTAGTTCTGGGACTAGCGGGATGAAGCAGTTCTTC.

The sample holds many counts of this clone. In nucleotides, the CDR3 is TGTGCCAGCAGTTTACAGGGGTCCTTTAGGACTGAAGCTTTCTTT. Residues: CASSLQGSFRTEAFF. This chain joins TRBV28 and TRBJ1-1, with TRBD1 as a possible D gene (6 bases). Trimming took off 2 bases at V and 5 bases at J, with 15 bases between the two ends. Germline V gives CDR1 MDHEN, CDR2 SYDVKM. CDR3 length: 15 residues. Together with reference TRBV28 and TRBJ1-1, the CDR3 gives the full variable domain: DVKVTQSSRYLVKRTGEKVFLECVQDMDHENMFWYRQDPGLGLRLIYFSYDVKMKEKGDIPEGYSVSREKKERFSLILESASTNQTSMYLCASSLQGSFRTEAFFGQGTRLTVV.

This rearrangement joins TRBV6-5 to TRBJ2-2, with D perhaps assigned TRBD1 or TRBD2 (6 bases each). There are 16 residues in the CDR3. Germline values: CDR1 MNHEY, CDR2 SVGAGI. Trimming removed 2 bases at V and 2 bases at J, with 12 bases between. This CDR3 is CASSYDPGANTGELFF. The CDR3 DNA is TGTGCCAGCAGTTACGATCCGGGGGCAAACACCGGGGAGCTGTTTTTT.

This chain joins TRBV20-1 and TRBJ1-6; D is unclear. The CDR3 has 11 amino acids. Germline V gene data show CDR1 as DFQATT and CDR2 as SNEGSKA (reference sequence). V gave up 3 bases and J gave up 14 bases, with 11 bases separating them. In DNA, the CDR3 is TGCAGTGCTAGGGAACGATATGCCCTCCACTTT. Translation: CSARERYALHF.

V usage is TRBV28 and J usage is TRBJ1-5; 9 bases are a match to TRBD1. The CDR3 loop spans 13 amino acids. Germline-derived CDR1 and CDR2 are MDHEN and SYDVKM. V lost 9 bases and J lost 1; bases outside the gene matches: 1. The CDR3, as DNA: TGTGCCAGGACAGGGGGGAGCAATCAGCCCCAGCATTTT. It translates to CARTGGSNQPQHF.

The chain employs TRBV6-2 or TRBV6-3 and TRBJ1-5; D gene uncertain. With 2 bases removed from V and 1 base from J, the gap between germline ends came to 3 bases. This CDR3 is 13 amino acids long. Germline-derived CDR1 and CDR2 are MNHEY and SVGEGT. CDR3 sequence reads: CASSYPSNQPQHF. The DNA of the CDR3 is TGTGCCAGCAGTTACCCCAGCAATCAGCCCCAGCATTTT.

The chain is built from TRBV28 and TRBJ1-4, with 7 bases identical to TRBD1. There are 12 residues in the CDR3. Trimming cost V 5 bases and J 11 bases; bases outside gene matches: 5. The germline V gene encodes CDR1 MDHEN and CDR2 SYDVKM. For the CDR3, the DNA is TGTGCCAGCAGTCCAGGGGGGGGGAAACTGTTTTTT. Its protein is CASSPGGGKLFF.

The rearrangement links TRBV5-3 to TRBJ1-3; weak D call: TRBD1 (5 bases). TRBV5-3 is annotated as an ORF whose role is uncertain. V was clipped by 5 bases and J by 0 bases, with 9 bases between them. The CDR3 extends over 14 amino acids. The CDR3 sequence is CARSSRDSGNTIYF. The CDR3 region has the DNA TGTGCCAGAAGTTCCAGGGACTCTGGAAACACCATATATTTT.

This chain connects TRBV5-1 to TRBJ1-3; TRBD1 might be the D (5 bases). V was cut by 1 base and J by 0 bases, with 23 bases left in between. The CDR3 sequence is 20 residues long. Germline loops: CDR1 SGHRS, CDR2 YFSETQ. CDR3 region: CASSLSTGRTGSDSGNTIYF. CDR3 DNA sequence: TGCGCCAGCAGCTTGTCTACAGGTCGAACGGGAAGCGACTCTGGAAACACCATATATTTT.

The chain uses TRBV4-3 and TRBJ2-2, with TRBD2 as a possible D gene (6 bases). The germline CDR1 and CDR2 sequences are LGHNA and YSLEER. The germline V and J ends were trimmed by 1 base and 4 bases, with 10 bases remaining between them. The CDR3 loop spans 15 amino acids. This CDR3 is CASSQGLERTGELFF. CDR3 bases: TGCGCCAGCAGCCAAGGACTAGAGCGCACCGGGGAGCTGTTTTTT.

The chain joins TRBV23-1 to TRBJ1-3; the D is unclear. TRBV23-1 is classed as an ORF, of uncertain function. CDR3 size: 14 residues. Trimming removed 5 bases from V and 4 bases from J, with 12 bases in between. The CDR3 loop is CASSSQLSGNTIYF. The CDR3 DNA reads TGCGCCAGCAGTTCCCAGTTGTCAGGAAACACCATATATTTT.

V and J are TRBV29-1 and TRBJ2-7; tentatively, D is TRBD2 (5 bases). Germline CDR1 is SQVTM and CDR2 is ANQGSEA. Trimming took off 1 base at V and 2 bases at J, with 12 bases between the two ends. The CDR3 contains 14 residues. CDR3 in amino acids: CSVEGQEVPYEQYF. CDR3 DNA: TGCAGCGTTGAAGGGCAGGAGGTACCCTACGAGCAGTACTTC.

This chain uses TRBV5-4 with TRBJ1-2; tentative D call: TRBD1 (5 bases). This CDR3 spans 13 amino acids. The V gene's germline CDR1 is SGHNT and CDR2 YYREEE (reference sequence). Trimming took off 5 bases at V and 8 bases at J, with 16 bases between the two ends. The CDR3 loop reads CASRTSSGDGYTF. Here the CDR3 DNA reads TGTGCCAGCAGAACATCTTCTGGGGACGGCTACACCTTC.

V gene TRBV6-2 or TRBV6-3 combines with J gene TRBJ2-1, with 15 bases aligning to TRBD2. The germline V gene has CDR1 MNHEY and CDR2 SVGEGT. This CDR3 is 15 amino acids long. Unmatched junction bases numbered 3, after V lost 4 bases and J lost 8 bases. CDR3 residues: CASSLGLAGGHEQFF. DNA for the CDR3: TGTGCCAGCAGTTTGGGACTAGCGGGAGGTCATGAGCAGTTCTTC.

The genes are TRBV7-9 and TRBJ2-7, with 10 positions matching TRBD1. With 1 base clipped from V and 5 bases from J, the junction kept 8 bases outside the gene matches. Germline V gene lookup returns CDR1 SEHNR and CDR2 FQNEAQ (reference sequence). This CDR3 contains 16 residues. The CDR3: CASSLGNRQGANEQYF. Here the CDR3 DNA reads TGTGCCAGCAGCTTAGGAAATCGACAGGGGGCGAACGAGCAGTACTTC.